The 3 T cell receptor beta chains presented below share a single source sample, sequenced in a study of T-cell memory formation after mild COVID-19. Via MiXCR, TCRdb re-called the 5' RACE reads, giving one row per CDR3 protein. The table includes hundreds of thousands of distinct CDR3 sequences, approximately 19% detected once. Sequenced sample: PBMCs or a T cell subset sorted from them (not recorded which). These receptor sequences come from a young man who had mild COVID-19 (a few samples of this study predate the infection). Cell type and time point are not known.

The chain's CDR3 is CASSNFRETYNEQFF. The CDR3, as DNA: TGCGCCAGCAGCAACTTTCGGGAGACCTACAATGAGCAGTTCTTC. This chain uses TRBV4-1 with TRBJ2-1; D might be TRBD2 (6 bases). The V end was cut by 5 bases, the J end by 2 bases, with 13 bases between. The CDR3 sequence is 15 residues long. Germline values: CDR1 MGHRA, CDR2 YSYEKL.

The V gene is TRBV6-5, the J gene TRBJ1-1; possible D gene TRBD1, 6 bases. This CDR3 comprises 15 residues. The germline CDR1 and CDR2 sequences are MNHEY and SVGAGI. V dropped 4 bases and J dropped 1 base, with 13 bases sitting between them. The DNA of the CDR3 is TGTGCCAGCAGTTTTTCGGCAGGGGCGAACACTGAAGCTTTCTTT. Protein: CASSFSAGANTEAFF.

The chain has TRBV10-3 and TRBJ2-7; D may be TRBD1 or TRBD2 (5 bases each). Germline V CDR1 and CDR2: ENHRY, SYGVKD. This CDR3 spans 11 amino acids. Trimming removed 4 bases at V and 6 bases at J, with 7 bases between. The CDR3 protein is CAISGDVEQYF. The CDR3 DNA is TGTGCCATCAGTGGGGACGTCGAGCAGTACTTC.